A single TCR beta chain is shown here with its context. Germline loops: CDR1 SGHDN, CDR2 FVKESK. The V end lost 0 bases, the J end lost 1 base, and 6 bases lay between the germline ends. The CDR3 extends over 14 amino acids. Sequencing used immunoSEQ multiplex PCR; TCRdb keeps in-frame clones, though not all of them. The table shows tens of thousands of clones, with approximately 86% occurring only once. The data stem from a study of T cells after posttransplantation cyclophosphamide. The source material was PBMCs. The chain employs TRBV14 and TRBJ1-2; D remains unclear. The clonotype originates from a young man with a blood cancer, CMV-positive, and with a related stem cell donor. The CDR3 protein is CASSQDRFNYGYTF. DNA for the CDR3: TGTGCCAGCAGCCAAGACCGTTTTAACTATGGCTACACCTTC. The variable domain in full, with the rest retrieved from reference TRBV14 and TRBJ1-2, is EAGVTQFPSHSVIEKGQTVTLRCDPISGHDNLYWYRRVMGKEIKFLLHFVKESKQDESGMPNNRFLAERTGGTYSTLKVQPAELEDSGVYFCASSQDRFNYGYTFGSGTRLTVV.